The table lists the clone carrying this T cell receptor beta chain with a few counts. Its cognate antigen is unknown. This sample was taken from a study of response to subunit inactivated influenza vaccine. TCRdb re-derived calls from the RT-PCR reads in MiXCR, one entry per CDR3 protein. The sample carries hundreds of thousands of distinct CDR3 sequences, 13% to 15% recorded once. Germline assignment: CDR1 SEHNR and CDR2 FQNEAQ (reference sequence). This CDR3 comprises 14 residues. The V end lost 5 bases, the J end lost 9 bases, and 17 bases lay between the germline ends. Study outcomes and limitations: Each seasonal influenza vaccination recruits few new T cells, the authors suggested.

This receptor was obtained from a man between 50 and 59 years old who received an inactivated influenza vaccine. This sequence joins TRBV7-9 and TRBJ2-1; D tentatively fits TRBD1 or TRBD2 (6 bases each). Sequenced here: PBMCs from blood, sampled roughly 15 days before vaccination. The CDR3, as DNA: TGTGCCAGCAGCCCGGGGGCCGGGCGCAGTGAGCAGTTCTTC. Amino acids: CASSPGAGRSEQFF. Looking up the rest from reference TRBV7-9 and TRBJ2-1 gives the full variable domain: DTGVSQNPRHKITKRGQNVTFRCDPISEHNRLYWYRQTLGQGPEFLTYFQNEAQLEKSRLLSDRFSAERPKGSFSTLEIQRTEQGDSAMYLCASSPGAGRSEQFFGPGTRLTVL.